In this sample, the clone carrying this TCR beta chain turned up many times. Germline V gene sequence: CDR1 MNHNS, CDR2 SASEGT. This CDR3 contains 14 residues. The V gene lost 6 bases and the J gene lost 0 bases, with 8 bases spanning the gap. Amplification of TCR beta CDR3 regions used RNA as the template. Using the HTBI primer set, a first-round RT-PCR was run on the TCR CDR3. A single record per CDR3 protein comes from TCRdb applying MiXCR to the multiplex PCR reads. The sample includes 550,000 to 700,000 distinct CDR3 sequences, more than 45% of them seen just once. The entry originates in a study of T cells in Graves' hyperthyroidism and ophthalmopathy.

Input material: peripheral blood or thyroid tissue (not recorded which). The chain uses TRBV6-1 and TRBJ2-2; D possibly corresponds to TRBD1 (6 bases). The sequence was obtained from an adult woman with Graves' disease, either hyperthyroidism or ophthalmopathy (not recorded which). This chain's CDR3 is CASRQGANTGELFF. The CDR3 DNA sequence: TGTGCCAGCAGACAGGGCGCGAACACCGGGGAGCTGTTTTTT.